This TCR beta chain was identified in a study of blood T cell repertoires in COVID-19. The wider study: Sites across the United States, Italy and Spain contributed samples from acute and convalescent COVID-19. The analysed material was cDNA or gDNA that came from T cells, B-cell-depleted T cells, or PBMCs.

Germline V gives CDR1 LGHDT, CDR2 YNNKEL (reference sequence). Trimming at V came to 3 bases and at J to 10 bases, leaving 2 bases not matched to a gene. CDR3 length: 12 amino acids. The method was immunoSEQ multiplex PCR; TCRdb's version includes in-frame clones alone and lacks a portion of them. This table has tens of thousands of clones, roughly 80% appearing once. This sequence joins TRBV3-1 (or the pseudogene TRBV3-2) and TRBJ2-1; 8 nucleotides align to TRBD2. Specimen: peripheral blood. The source is a woman aged 80 or over with active or convalescent COVID-19. The CDR3 DNA reads as TGTGCCAGCAGCCAGATAGCGGGAGAGCAGTTCTTC. Its protein is CASSQIAGEQFF.